This T cell receptor (beta chain) is drawn from a study of T cells in tumors and immune-related adverse events (dated by TCRdb to the early 2020s). Taken with the paper, the label for treatment or condition translates to: nivolumab (PD-1 blockade) given before sampling. The DNeasy Blood and Tissue Kit was used to extract DNA from the formalin-fixed paraffin-embedded specimens. Using the immunoSEQ assay, the TCR beta locus was amplified and sequenced, producing bulk TCR Vbeta CDR3 data. Per the original workflow: CDR3s were excluded if they were non-productive, were shorter than 7 amino acids, or did not start with C or end with F/W. Analysis was limited to specimens with at least 1000 reads, and clonotypes were defined at the amino acid level. Clonality was calculated as 1 minus Pielou's evenness. Library sizes were equalized by abundance-weighted random subsampling with replacement, repeated 100 times to report 95% confidence intervals. Repertoire overlap was quantified with the Morisita overlap index, and the top 40 clones per specimen were checked for overlap with the irAE. Drawn from immuneACCESS, this table holds only the in-frame rearrangements with V and J called that TCRdb kept. Clones are partly lost; checked studies trace under half to an unresolved V gene and leave the rest unexplained. Clone size and V and J calls were adopted from that table, with D and trimming inferred from the DNA. In this sample the table shows 6,500 to 10,000 clones, roughly 92% of which occur a single time. 2.2% of the sample is taken by the ten largest.

Remarks on this clone: The specificity of this receptor is unknown. Sequence at one end of the junction differs from germline and may be a read error.

Sequencing was performed on lymph node tissue, taken from a patient treated with anti-PD-1 therapy. The TCR originated in a female donor with metastatic renal cell carcinoma.

The CDR3 reads CASSLVDGDTQYF. The DNA is TGTGCTAGCAGCTTAGTCGACGGGGATACGCAGTATTTT. The chain was built from TRBV7-7 and TRBJ2-3, with no reliable assignment of the D segment. Sequences SSHAT (CDR1) and FNYEAQ (CDR2) are obtained from the germline V gene (reference sequence). Spanning cysteine to phenylalanine, the CDR3 consists of 13 amino acids. Kept here is only the CDR3 DNA, which spans 39 bases and is read in frame from base 1.